This is a list of T cell receptor beta chains from one sample in a study of blood T cell repertoires in COVID-19. Some clones are missing from TCRdb's copy, which holds only in-frame ones; the method was immunoSEQ multiplex PCR. The table lists 150,000 to 200,000 clones, just over 85% of them singletons. Sequencing used peripheral blood. These receptor sequences come from a man aged 55 to 69 with acute or convalescent COVID-19. CDR3s leave out the opening cysteine and the closing phenylalanine or tryptophan.

V gene: TRBV3-1/TRBV3-2; CDR3 protein: ASSNRGSGGYT
V gene: TRBV6-6; CDR3 protein: ASSLGLAGTGELF
V gene: TRBV12-5; CDR3 protein: ARLQRDRPALEQY
V gene: TRBV14; CDR3 protein: ASSYLRGETQY
V gene: TRBV19; CDR3 protein: ASSSQRGLDTEAF
V gene: TRBV19; CDR3 protein: ANSIGTSGRLREQF
V gene: TRBV6-4; CDR3 protein: ASSDRGAQETQY
V gene: TRBV27; CDR3 protein: ASSLRAGNGYT
V gene: TRBV5-5; CDR3 protein: ASSLFPGNTGELF
V gene: TRBV14; CDR3 protein: ASSQQSAAAQY
V gene: TRBV6-1; CDR3 protein: ASSEGRTLGTEAF
V gene: TRBV28; CDR3 protein: ASSLTGTVIQY
V gene: TRBV6-1; CDR3 protein: ASSEAGGNEQF
V gene: TRBV18; CDR3 protein: ASSPNRDNLEQY
V gene: TRBV29-1; CDR3 protein: SVDGGSETQY
V gene: TRBV19; CDR3 protein: ASNFRTGNTIY
V gene: TRBV11-2; CDR3 protein: ASSLARGRTNSPLH
V gene: TRBV5-1; CDR3 protein: ASSLAGQGVYEQY
V gene: TRBV11-2; CDR3 protein: ASSLGPSGNTIY
V gene: TRBV28; CDR3 protein: ASRLGGVANTGELF
V gene: TRBV7-6; CDR3 protein: ASSSGLAGGKDTQY
V gene: TRBV2; CDR3 protein: ASRYQAGVPEQY
V gene: TRBV30; CDR3 protein: ALQTWNEKLF
V gene: TRBV19; CDR3 protein: ASIRSGHYNEQF
V gene: TRBV15; CDR3 protein: ATSRGTGTTNEKLF
V gene: TRBV5-1; CDR3 protein: ASSSGQGDSNEQF
V gene: TRBV18; CDR3 protein: ASSLGQGDYGYT
V gene: TRBV2; CDR3 protein: ASSLLRGSYTQY
V gene: TRBV6-6; CDR3 protein: ASSPRGGVTGELF
V gene: TRBV19; CDR3 protein: ASSIAPWTAPSVIEQF
V gene: TRBV5-8; CDR3 protein: ASSLRLAYQETQY
V gene: TRBV19; CDR3 protein: ASSIISGVGRNQPQH
V gene: TRBV6-5; CDR3 protein: ASSYSTPGGSGYT
V gene: TRBV6-1; CDR3 protein: ASSEVGDEQF
V gene: TRBV28; CDR3 protein: ASGTQGKQGGYT
V gene: TRBV6-2/TRBV6-3; CDR3 protein: ASNYAGENQPQH
V gene: TRBV7-9; CDR3 protein: ASSRDSYGYT
V gene: TRBV28; CDR3 protein: ASSQQVGATDTQY
V gene: TRBV30; CDR3 protein: AWSVLGLAGALYTQY
V gene: TRBV5-4; CDR3 protein: ASSRDFYGYT
V gene: TRBV5-1; CDR3 protein: ASSPGGMDSRTEAF
V gene: TRBV6-4; CDR3 protein: ASSETGGNTGELF
V gene: TRBV7-3; CDR3 protein: ASSASGTSGSEQY
V gene: TRBV27; CDR3 protein: ASSLSYGSPLH
V gene: TRBV5-8; CDR3 protein: ASSLGRGDTEAF
V gene: TRBV28; CDR3 protein: AIAGGGNEQF
V gene: TRBV3-1/TRBV3-2; CDR3 protein: ASSHSGSYNEQF
V gene: TRBV18; CDR3 protein: ASSPLSQAYNSPLH
V gene: TRBV24-1; CDR3 protein: ATSDSPTGTGIAKGYNEQF
V gene: TRBV2; CDR3 protein: ASTLDRAWVQY
V gene: TRBV7-2; CDR3 protein: ASSLQADLSTDTQY
V gene: TRBV5-4; CDR3 protein: ASSPTSGTYEQY
V gene: TRBV30; CDR3 protein: AWSVHRVQETQY
V gene: TRBV7-2; CDR3 protein: ASSLGGTVGST
V gene: TRBV7-8; CDR3 protein: ASSPLVSGSAPYEQY